The rows below give T cell receptor beta chains drawn from one sample of a study of cytomegalovirus exposure and HLA in healthy donors. Produced via immunoSEQ multiplex PCR; TCRdb's table is partial and in-frame only. The sample includes more than 95,000 clones, 76% of them seen just once. Sequenced sample: PBMCs. These receptor sequences come from a woman aged 18-30 years in good health and CMV-seropositive. CDR3s include the opening cysteine and the closing phenylalanine or tryptophan. The order of the fields is J gene, clone size, V gene, D gene, CDR3 protein, CDR3 DNA. The D gene is left open where the match is weak. Clone size is not always given. Where it is, it says once, few, many or a class for expanded clones.

TRBJ1-2	.	TRBV30	.	CAWSGGIYGYTF	TGTGCCTGGAGTGGGGGCATTTATGGCTACACCTTC
TRBJ1-5	.	TRBV6-6	.	CASSSTSGGDNQPQHF	TGTGCCAGCAGTTCCACCTCGGGGGGCGACAATCAGCCCCAGCATTTT
TRBJ2-3	.	TRBV2	TRBD1	CASKTGRITDTQYF	TGTGCCAGCAAGACAGGGAGAATCACAGATACGCAGTATTTT
TRBJ2-5	.	TRBV20-1	TRBD2	CSAEAGVTQYF	TGCAGTGCTGAAGCGGGAGTGACCCAGTACTTC
TRBJ2-7	.	TRBV9	TRBD2	CASSFGTSYEQYF	TGTGCCAGCAGCTTTGGGACTAGCTACGAGCAGTACTTC
TRBJ2-7	.	TRBV19	.	CASSKSQRPYEQYF	TGTGCCAGTAGTAAGTCGCAGAGGCCCTACGAGCAGTACTTC
TRBJ2-3	.	TRBV27	TRBD2	CASSFLTSGATDTQYF	TGTGCCAGCAGTTTTCTGACTAGCGGGGCAACAGATACGCAGTATTTT
TRBJ2-1	.	TRBV6-5	.	CASSYTAQYNEQFF	TGTGCCAGCAGTTACACCGCACAGTACAATGAGCAGTTCTTC
TRBJ2-5	.	TRBV5-4	TRBD2	CASSWSGREGRETQYF	TGTGCCAGCAGCTGGAGTGGGCGGGAGGGCCGGGAGACCCAGTACTTC
TRBJ2-7	.	TRBV11-2	.	CASSLGLVQGAEQYF	TGTGCCAGCAGCTTAGGCTTAGTTCAAGGGGCCGAGCAGTACTTC
TRBJ1-1	.	TRBV7-3	TRBD1	CASSPQGLGEAEAFF	TGTGCCAGCAGCCCACAGGGGTTGGGGGAGGCTGAAGCTTTCTTT
TRBJ1-3	.	TRBV4-1	.	CASSQDPWGGNTIYF	TGCGCCAGCAGCCAAGACCCATGGGGAGGGAACACCATATATTTT
TRBJ2-3	.	TRBV6-5	.	CASRPGLASTDTQYF	TGTGCCAGCAGGCCCGGACTCGCCAGCACAGATACGCAGTATTTT
TRBJ2-5	once	TRBV2	.	CASSDGGGLGETQYF	TGTGCCAGCAGTGACGGAGGGGGCCTGGGAGAGACCCAGTACTTC
TRBJ2-7	.	TRBV19	.	CASTGTAAGEQYF	TGTGCCAGCACAGGGACGGCGGCTGGTGAGCAGTACTTC
TRBJ1-1	once	TRBV2	.	CASSGGEGLQAFF	TGTGCCAGCAGCGGGGGGGAGGGTTTGCAAGCTTTCTTT
TRBJ2-2	few	TRBV10-3	.	CAISDSDRGSTGELFF	TGTGCCATCAGTGACTCGGACAGAGGGAGCACCGGGGAGCTGTTTTTT
TRBJ2-1	once	TRBV11-2	TRBD2	CASSFVAGEYNEQFF	TGTGCCAGCAGCTTTGTAGCGGGAGAGTACAATGAGCAGTTCTTC
TRBJ1-2	.	TRBV28	.	CASSFSRVGNYGYTF	TGTGCCAGCAGTTTTTCCAGGGTCGGGAACTATGGCTACACCTTC
TRBJ2-7	once	TRBV13	TRBD2	CASSPGLANEQYF	TGTGCCAGCAGCCCAGGACTAGCCAACGAGCAGTACTTC
TRBJ1-2	.	TRBV6-5	TRBD1	CASKKGQGDYGYTF	TGTGCCAGCAAAAAGGGACAGGGGGACTATGGCTACACCTTC
TRBJ2-2	.	TRBV5-5	.	CASSPEGLNTGELFF	TGTGCCAGCAGTCCAGAGGGTCTGAACACCGGGGAGCTGTTTTTT
TRBJ2-3	.	TRBV9	.	CASSVEGGRTDTQYF	TGTGCCAGCAGCGTAGAGGGGGGGCGCACAGATACGCAGTATTTT
TRBJ2-5	once	TRBV10-3	.	CAISESGVETQYF	TGTGCCATCAGTGAATCGGGGGTGGAGACCCAGTACTTC
TRBJ2-2	.	TRBV5-1	.	CASRQGVKDLTGELFF	TGCGCCAGCAGACAGGGAGTAAAGGACCTCACCGGGGAGCTGTTTTTT
TRBJ2-1	.	TRBV15	TRBD1	CATSARDSYNEQFF	TGTGCCACCAGCGCTCGGGACAGCTACAATGAGCAGTTCTTC
TRBJ1-1	few	TRBV28	.	CASSLGGNTEAFF	TGTGCCAGCAGTCTAGGGGGGAACACTGAAGCTTTCTTT
TRBJ2-3	few	TRBV2	.	CASSGLSTDTQYF	TGTGCCAGCAGTGGGCTCAGCACAGATACGCAGTATTTT
TRBJ2-5	.	TRBV9	.	CASSVAPQGETQYF	TGTGCCAGCAGCGTAGCCCCCCAGGGAGAGACCCAGTACTTC
TRBJ1-2	.	TRBV6-5	.	CASSPTGNYGYTF	TGTGCCAGCAGCCCCACGGGGAACTATGGCTACACCTTC
TRBJ1-4	.	TRBV11-2	TRBD1	CASTPGTVYEKLFF	TGTGCCAGCACCCCAGGGACAGTTTATGAAAAACTGTTTTTT
TRBJ1-1	.	TRBV5-6	.	CASSLAGVGTEAFF	TGTGCCAGCAGCTTGGCCGGGGTTGGTACTGAAGCTTTCTTT
TRBJ2-1	.	TRBV29-1	.	CSVVIGISSYNEQFF	TGCAGCGTTGTGATCGGGATAAGTTCCTACAATGAGCAGTTCTTC
TRBJ2-3	.	TRBV2	.	CASSEDYSNTDTQYF	TGTGCCAGCAGTGAGGACTATTCGAACACAGATACGCAGTATTTT
TRBJ2-3	once	TRBV15	.	CATSRFTDTQYF	TGTGCCACCAGTCGGTTCACAGATACGCAGTATTTT
TRBJ2-7	.	TRBV19	TRBD1	CASSPRGRGLPYEQYF	TGTGCCAGTAGTCCCCGGGGCAGGGGGCTTCCCTACGAGCAGTACTTC
TRBJ1-5	.	TRBV10-2	TRBD1	CASSLDRGGQPQHF	TGCGCCAGCAGCCTCGACAGGGGAGGGCAGCCCCAGCATTTT
TRBJ2-1	.	TRBV28	TRBD2	CASSFRGDYNEQFF	TGTGCCAGCAGTTTCCGGGGGGACTACAATGAGCAGTTCTTC
TRBJ2-7	.	TRBV5-1	TRBD2	CASRPGTSGAYEQYF	TGCGCCAGCAGGCCCGGGACTAGCGGGGCCTACGAGCAGTACTTC